This T cell receptor (beta chain) was documented in a study of blood T cell repertoires in COVID-19. Study-wide context: Donors in the United States, Italy and Spain gave samples during acute or convalescent COVID-19. T cells, B-cell-depleted T cells, or PBMCs provided the cDNA or gDNA that served as material.

In germline, CDR1 is MNHNY, CDR2 SVGAGI (reference sequence). There are 13 residues in the CDR3. With 6 bases removed from V and 5 bases from J, the gap between germline ends came to 13 bases. This table comes from immunoSEQ multiplex PCR, and its TCRdb copy is limited to in-frame clones, with some not included. In the table there are under 90,000 clones, 75% to 90% of which are singletons. V is TRBV6-6 and J is TRBJ2-5; D not resolved. Material for sequencing was peripheral blood. The sequence was obtained from a woman of 80 years or more with active or convalescent COVID-19. The CDR3 DNA follows: TGTGCCAGCAGCCCCCTGACTGGCGAGACCCAGTACTTC. This codes for CASSPLTGETQYF.